These 29 T cell receptor beta chains were sequenced from one sample in a study of shared clonotypes between healthy human individuals. TCRdb's copy holds only in-frame clones and misses some; the assay was immunoSEQ multiplex PCR. The sample records about 2.5 million clones, 85% to 95% being singletons. The specimen was naive CD4+ T cells from PBMCs. Specified subset: CD45RA+ positively selected. These receptor sequences come from a young man in good health. Some clones in this sample may be carry-over from other donors' samples.

V usage is TRBV2 and J usage is TRBJ1-1, with D tentatively TRBD1 (6 bases). The V gene's germline CDR1 is SNHLY and CDR2 FYNNEI. V gave up 6 bases and J gave up 5 bases, with 16 bases separating them. The CDR3 spans 14 residues. The CDR3 protein is CASRGGLQTTEAFF. The CDR3 DNA reads TGTGCCAGCAGGGGGGGCCTTCAAACAACTGAAGCTTTCTTT.

This rearrangement joins TRBV5-1 to TRBJ2-1, with a tentative D call TRBD1 (6 bases). Trimming took 0 bases from V and 7 from J, leaving 8 bases between them. This CDR3 has 13 residues. Germline V gene sequence: CDR1 SGHRS, CDR2 YFSETQ. CDR3 DNA sequence: TGCGCCAGCAGCTTGGACAGGGAGAATGAGCAGTTCTTC. Translation gives CASSLDRENEQFF.

As to this clone: Other DNA sequences of this sample code for an identical CDR3. The chain couples TRBV5-4 to TRBJ2-1, with TRBD2 matching 14 bases. V gave up 4 bases and J gave up 5 bases; unmatched junction bases: 2. Per germline, CDR1 SGHNT and CDR2 YYREEE (reference sequence). The CDR3 is made up of 15 amino acids. For the CDR3, the DNA is TGTGCCAGCAGCCAGGGACTAGCGGGGGACAATGAGCAGTTCTTC. It specifies CASSQGLAGDNEQFF. Full variable domain (remainder filled in from reference TRBV5-4 and TRBJ2-1): ETGVTQSPTHLIKTRGQQVTLRCSSQSGHNTVSWYQQALGQGPQFIFQYYREEENGRGNFPPRFSGLQFPNYSSELNVNALELDDSALYLCASSQGLAGDNEQFFGPGTRLTVL.

This clone was recorded once. The CDR3 region is CASTLRGGEQYF. The DNA for the CDR3 is TGTGCCAGCACCTTGAGGGGGGGCGAGCAGTACTTC. The chain joins TRBV28 to TRBJ2-7, with D tentatively TRBD2 (7 bases). The CDR3 runs to 12 residues. V was shortened by 7 bases and J by 6 bases, with 13 bases between the two germline ends. Germline V CDR1 and CDR2: MDHEN, SYDVKM.

In this sample, this clone turned up once. The chain carries TRBV6-5 and TRBJ2-7; D not certain. Germline-derived CDR1 and CDR2 are MNHEY and SVGAGI. The germline V and J ends were trimmed by 6 bases and 0 bases, with 15 bases remaining between them. The CDR3 covers 15 residues. CDR3 loop: CASSLKDPSSYEQYF. The CDR3 bases are TGTGCCAGCAGCCTTAAAGACCCGAGCTCCTACGAGCAGTACTTC.

The CDR3 here is CASSLETPEGPGNTIYF. The CDR3 coding sequence is TGCGCCAGCAGCTTGGAGACGCCTGAGGGCCCTGGAAACACCATATATTTT. The chain carries TRBV5-1 and TRBJ1-3; no firm D call. Trimming removed 0 bases from V and 2 bases from J, with 15 bases in between. CDR3 length equals 17 residues. The V gene's germline CDR1 is SGHRS and CDR2 YFSETQ.

The chain employs TRBV6-1 and TRBJ2-3; D gene ambiguous. Germline V gene sequence: CDR1 MNHNS, CDR2 SASEGT. V was cut by 4 bases and J by 11 bases, with 10 bases left in between. The length of the CDR3 is 11 residues. CDR3 nucleotides: TGTGCCAGCAGTGTTCCGAGTATGCAGTATTTT. Protein sequence: CASSVPSMQYF.

V and J are TRBV30 and TRBJ2-1; 9 bases match TRBD1. Germline loops: CDR1 GTSNPN, CDR2 SVGIG (reference sequence). After removal of 8 bases from V and 0 bases from J, the junction contained 17 bases not matched to a gene. The CDR3 is made up of 18 amino acids. The CDR3 DNA reads TGTGCCCTGGAGTATCGGGACAGGGCCCTGGGCTCCTACAATGAGCAGTTCTTC. Protein product: CALEYRDRALGSYNEQFF.

About this clone itself: The germline gene is not matched at one end of the junction; a read error may be the cause. This chain links TRBV6-1 with TRBJ2-3, with 10 bases identical to TRBD2. There are 16 residues in the CDR3. The germline gives CDR1 MNHNS, CDR2 SASEGT. The CDR3 DNA reads TGTGCCAGCAGTCAAGCCGGGACTAGCGTTACAGATACGCAGTATTTT. Its translation is CASSQAGTSVTDTQYF.

The CDR3 DNA sequence: TGTGCCAGCAGCTTTGGGTCTCTGGGGGAGACCCAGTACTTC. It translates to CASSFGSLGETQYF. The gene calls are TRBV12-1 and TRBJ2-5. TRBV12-1 is assigned pseudogene status. The CDR3 is 14 residues long.

The rearrangement links TRBV6-4 to TRBJ2-7; 12 bases align to TRBD2. The length of the CDR3 is 18 residues. Germline V CDR1 and CDR2: MRHNA, SNTAGT. The CDR3 DNA follows: TGTGGATATTACCGGGACCCTCCCCTGACTAGCGGGGGTTACGAGCAGTACTTC. This codes for CGYYRDPPLTSGGYEQYF.

This CDR3 is CASSYSSRGRSEQFF. The CDR3 DNA reads as TGTGCCAGCAGTTACTCGAGTCGTGGTCGCAGTGAGCAGTTCTTC. The V call is TRBV6-5, the J call TRBJ2-1; no clear D gene. This CDR3 spans 15 amino acids. Trimming left V 0 bases short and J 9 bases short, with 15 bases between. The germline V gene encodes CDR1 MNHEY and CDR2 SVGAGI.

This clone was counted once. The CDR3 loop reads CASSHRDRDRLAGTDTQYF. For the CDR3, the DNA is TGTGCCAGCAGCCACCGGGACAGGGATCGACTAGCAGGCACAGATACGCAGTATTTT. V is TRBV7-9 and J is TRBJ2-3; 9 nucleotides align to TRBD1. Germline V CDR1 and CDR2: SEHNR, FQNEAQ (reference sequence). V trimming: 5 bases; J trimming: 1 base; junction bases outside the gene matches: 16. This CDR3 contains 19 residues.

The chain carries TRBV4-2 and TRBJ2-1; D may be TRBD2 (6 bases). The CDR3 length is 16 residues. Trimming took off 4 bases at V and 0 bases at J, with 13 bases between the two ends. Germline values: CDR1 LGHNA, CDR2 YNFKEQ. The CDR3 coding sequence is TGTGCCAGCAGCCGGGGAGGACTTGACTCCTACAATGAGCAGTTCTTC. Encoded protein: CASSRGGLDSYNEQFF.

The rearrangement uses TRBV30 and TRBJ1-3; D unresolved. Gene TRBJ2-2 matches the end of the DNA better, so the J call may be wrong. Germline lookup yields CDR1 GTSNPN and CDR2 SVGIG (reference sequence). This CDR3 has 13 residues. DNA of the CDR3: TGTGCCTGGACTAGTAGTTGGAGCGGGGAGCTGTTTTTT. This sequence encodes CAWTSSWSGELFF.

This chain connects TRBV5-1 to TRBJ1-2, with TRBD1 as a possible D gene (5 bases). V lost 0 bases, J lost 4 bases, and 13 bases lay in between. The CDR3 runs to 15 residues. CDR1 and CDR2 (germline): SGHRS, YFSETQ. DNA of the CDR3: TGCGCCAGCAGCTTGGATAATTCAGGGACCTATGGCTACACCTTC. Its translation: CASSLDNSGTYGYTF.

The genes are TRBV6-4 and TRBJ2-1; D remains ambiguous. CDR1 and CDR2 from the germline V gene are MRHNA and SNTAGT. Between the trimmed V and J ends, which lost 1 base and 4 bases, there was a span of 5 bases. This CDR3 contains 13 residues. The CDR3 sequence is CASSDWAYNEQFF. As DNA, the CDR3 is TGTGCCAGCAGTGACTGGGCTTACAATGAGCAGTTCTTC.

The chain uses TRBV28 and TRBJ2-7; 9 positions agree with TRBD1. V shed 6 bases and J 2 bases; nucleotides not matched to a gene: 11. This CDR3 region has 16 residues. Germline V gives CDR1 MDHEN, CDR2 SYDVKM. This CDR3 reads CASSSPGQGSPYEQYF. DNA of the CDR3: TGTGCCAGCAGCTCCCCGGGACAGGGATCCCCCTACGAGCAGTACTTC.

The chain combines TRBV18 with TRBJ2-2; D perhaps matches TRBD2 (6 bases). CDR3 length: 16 residues. V lost 4 bases and J lost 0, with 12 bases in between. Per the germline V gene, CDR1 is KGHSH and CDR2 is LQKENI. The CDR3 reads CASSLLGTSNTGELFF. CDR3 bases: TGTGCCAGCTCACTACTTGGGACTTCGAACACCGGGGAGCTGTTTTTT.

This sequence joins TRBV9 and TRBJ2-1; maybe TRBD1 (6 bases). Trimming cost V 7 bases and J 11 bases, with 16 bases left between them. Per germline, CDR1 SGDLS and CDR2 YYNGEE. The CDR3 extends over 12 amino acids. Here the CDR3 DNA reads TGTGCCAGCGGCCGACAGGAAGTACAGCAGTTCTTC. Translating it yields CASGRQEVQQFF.

The chain is built from TRBV18 and TRBJ1-3, with TRBD1 matching over 8 bases. Germline V gives CDR1 KGHSH, CDR2 LQKENI. Trimming cost V 1 base and J 5 bases; bases outside gene matches: 7. This CDR3 is built from 16 residues. This CDR3 reads CASSPLGQGDRNTIYF. The CDR3 DNA is TGTGCCAGCTCACCACTCGGACAGGGAGATAGAAACACCATATATTTT.

The rearrangement uses TRBV7-2 and TRBJ2-1, with D possibly matching TRBD2 (5 bases). The V gene lost 0 bases and the J gene lost 6 bases, with 9 bases spanning the gap. CDR3 size: 14 residues. Germline values: CDR1 SGHTA, CDR2 FQGNSA. CDR3 region: CASSLARARNEQFF. DNA of the CDR3: TGTGCCAGCAGCTTAGCGAGGGCTCGCAATGAGCAGTTCTTC.

The V and J genes are TRBV6-5 and TRBJ2-3; 12 bases agree with TRBD2. V lost 4 bases, J lost 5 bases, and 4 bases stayed unmatched. The CDR3 runs 15 residues. The germline CDR1 and CDR2 sequences are MNHEY and SVGAGI. CDR3 amino acids: CASSSLAGGLDTQYF. The CDR3 DNA is TGTGCCAGCAGTTCCCTAGCGGGAGGGCTAGATACGCAGTATTTT.

This rearrangement joins TRBV2 to TRBJ1-2, with D perhaps TRBD1 (5 bases). V was shortened by 2 bases and J by 1 base, with 14 bases between the two germline ends. The CDR3 runs to 16 residues. The germline gives CDR1 SNHLY, CDR2 FYNNEI. CDR3 region: CASSELSGRYNYGYTF. The CDR3 nucleotides are TGTGCCAGCAGTGAATTATCGGGACGGTATAACTATGGCTACACCTTC.

This clone occurred once. The chain joins TRBV11-2 to TRBJ2-3; no reliable D call. Germline V gene data show CDR1 as SGHAT and CDR2 as FQNNGV. V was trimmed by 5 bases and J by 4 bases, leaving 22 bases between them. This CDR3 has 17 amino acids. The CDR3 nucleotides are TGTGCCAGCAGCCCCATGGCTGCCAGTGAAGGGCCAGATACGCAGTATTTT. Amino acid sequence: CASSPMAASEGPDTQYF.

The V and J genes are TRBV10-3 and TRBJ2-6; D is perhaps TRBD1 (5 bases). The germline V gene has CDR1 ENHRY and CDR2 SYGVKD. Between the trimmed V and J ends, which lost 10 bases and 0 bases, there was a span of 25 bases. This CDR3 region has 19 residues. The CDR3 sequence: CATTKFTGDSDSGANVLTF. The CDR3 bases are TGTGCCACCACGAAGTTTACCGGCGACAGTGACTCTGGGGCCAACGTCCTGACTTTC.

This clone occurred once. The chain carries TRBV30 and TRBJ2-3, with D perhaps matching TRBD2 (7 bases). The CDR3 consists of 15 residues. Trimming stripped 3 bases from V and 5 bases from J, with 18 bases between. Germline CDR1 and CDR2: GTSNPN and SVGIG (reference sequence). The chain's CDR3 is CAWRKRGAGGDTQYF. The CDR3 coding sequence is TGTGCCTGGAGGAAACGGGGGGCCGGTGGAGATACGCAGTATTTT.

The chain employs TRBV4-1 and TRBJ2-7; 9 positions match TRBD1. CDR3 size: 14 residues. Per the germline V gene, CDR1 is MGHRA and CDR2 is YSYEKL. The J segment lost 5 bases and the V segment lost 5 bases, leaving 7 bases of the junction unmatched. The CDR3 protein is CASSTWTGVNEQYF. CDR3 nucleotides: TGCGCCAGCAGCACCTGGACAGGGGTGAACGAGCAGTACTTC.

CDR3 amino acids: CASSQGYDQPQHF. CDR3 sequence (DNA): TGTGCCAGCAGCCAAGGGTACGATCAGCCCCAGCATTTT. This chain links TRBV14 with TRBJ1-5; D ambiguous. The CDR3 extends over 13 amino acids. V lost 1 base, J lost 5 bases, and 6 bases lay in between. The germline CDR1 and CDR2 sequences are SGHDN and FVKESK.